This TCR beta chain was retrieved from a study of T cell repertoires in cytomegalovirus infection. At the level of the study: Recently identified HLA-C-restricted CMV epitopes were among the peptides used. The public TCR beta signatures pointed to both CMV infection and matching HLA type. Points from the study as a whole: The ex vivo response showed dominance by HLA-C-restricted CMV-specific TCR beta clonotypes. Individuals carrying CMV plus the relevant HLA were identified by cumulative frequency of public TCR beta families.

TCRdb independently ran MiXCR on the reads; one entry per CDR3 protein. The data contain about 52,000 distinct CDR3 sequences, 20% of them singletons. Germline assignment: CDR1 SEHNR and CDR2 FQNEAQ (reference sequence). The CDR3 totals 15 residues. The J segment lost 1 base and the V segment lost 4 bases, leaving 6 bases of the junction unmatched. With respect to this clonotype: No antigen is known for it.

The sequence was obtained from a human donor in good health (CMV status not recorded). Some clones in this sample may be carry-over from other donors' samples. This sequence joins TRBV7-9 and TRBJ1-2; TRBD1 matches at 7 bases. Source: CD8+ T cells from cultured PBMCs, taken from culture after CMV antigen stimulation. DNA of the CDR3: TGTGCCAGCAGCTCGAGACAGGGCCTTAACTATGGCTACACCTTC. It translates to CASSSRQGLNYGYTF.